The 26 T cell receptor beta chains listed next were all sequenced from one sample in a study of CD8+ T cells in alopecia areata. Sample treatment: oral pan-JAK inhibitor, 5-10 mg twice daily. Sequencing relied on a cDNA template that was reverse transcribed from extracted RNA. Clones were read by immunoSEQ multiplex PCR, and TCRdb kept only the in-frame ones, dropping some. The table includes 190,000 or so clones, roughly 50% detected once. This material consisted of CD8+ T cells sorted from blood, taken at week 24, from a patient treated with tofacitinib. Every receptor here comes from a human donor with alopecia areata.

The V gene is TRBV6-1, the J gene TRBJ2-1; D uncertain. This CDR3 is 15 amino acids long. CDR1 is MNHNS and CDR2 is SASEGT in the germline V gene. V was clipped by 3 bases and J by 0 bases, with 9 bases between them. The CDR3 is CASSDFESSYNEQFF. Written as DNA, the CDR3 is TGTGCCAGCAGTGACTTCGAGAGCTCCTACAATGAGCAGTTCTTC.

The chain links TRBV10-3 to TRBJ2-3; D is ambiguous. V lost 3 bases to trimming and J lost 2 bases, with 6 bases between them. Germline V gives CDR1 ENHRY, CDR2 SYGVKD. CDR3 length: 13 amino acids. CDR3 region: CAISDTPTDTQYF. The CDR3 nucleotides read TGTGCCATCAGTGACACCCCCACAGATACGCAGTATTTT.

The V and J genes are TRBV11-2 and TRBJ1-1; D unclear. V lost 1 base and J 7 bases, leaving 7 bases between the germline ends. Germline V gene data show CDR1 as SGHAT and CDR2 as FQNNGV. The CDR3 spans 12 residues. The CDR3 DNA reads as TGTGCCAGCAGCTTAGTAAGGATTGAAGCTTTCTTT. The encoded protein is CASSLVRIEAFF.

The chain has TRBV15 and TRBJ1-4, with D possibly TRBD1 on 6 matching bases. Trimming shortened V by 5 bases and J by 5 bases, and 12 bases separated the two germline ends. CDR3 size: 14 residues. CDR1 is LNHNV and CDR2 is YYDKDF in the germline V gene (reference sequence). The CDR3 region has the DNA TGTGCCACCAGCTCACAGGGTACCAATGAAAAACTGTTTTTT. Encoded protein: CATSSQGTNEKLFF.

The chain couples TRBV5-6 to TRBJ1-5; D unresolved. Trimming cost V 0 bases and J 0 bases, with 13 bases left between them. CDR3 length equals 17 residues. In germline, CDR1 is SGHDT, CDR2 YYEEEE. The CDR3 loop is CASSLAKRADSNQPQHF. CDR3 bases: TGTGCCAGCAGCTTGGCCAAGAGGGCCGATAGCAATCAGCCCCAGCATTTT. Full variable domain (rest looked up from reference TRBV5-6 and TRBJ1-5): DAGVTQSPTHLIKTRGQQVTLRCSPKSGHDTVSWYQQALGQGPQFIFQYYEEEERQRGNFPDRFSGHQFPNYSSELNVNALLLGDSALYLCASSLAKRADSNQPQHFGDGTRLSIL.

The chain is built from TRBV30 and TRBJ1-3; D gene ambiguous. CDR3 length equals 15 residues. V was cut by 0 bases and J by 0 bases, with 9 bases left in between. Germline V gene data show CDR1 as GTSNPN and CDR2 as SVGIG (reference sequence). As DNA, the CDR3 is TGTGCCTGGAGTGTAGAAGTTTCCTCTGGAAACACCATATATTTT. This gives the protein CAWSVEVSSGNTIYF.

This clone came up a few times. This sequence joins TRBV23-1 and TRBJ1-2; no definite D call. TRBV23-1 is identified as an open reading frame with a role that is uncertain. Trimming pared 1 base from V and 2 bases from J, leaving 8 bases between. The CDR3 loop spans 14 amino acids. The CDR3 DNA reads TGCGCCAGCAGTCAATTTCGGACCAACTATGGCTACACCTTC. This encodes CASSQFRTNYGYTF.

This chain joins TRBV5-1 and TRBJ2-4; TRBD1 agrees at 7 bases. V dropped 3 bases and J dropped 10; count of bases not matched to a gene: 13. The CDR3 totals 15 residues. Germline values: CDR1 SGHRS, CDR2 YFSETQ. The CDR3, as DNA: TGCGCCAGCAGCTCCACCCCCGGGACAGAGGAAATTCAGTACTTC. Translation gives CASSSTPGTEEIQYF.

Here the CDR3 reads CASRGVGDYNSPLHF. CDR3 in DNA: TGTGCCAGCCGTGGGGTTGGCGACTATAATTCACCCCTCCACTTT. The gene calls are TRBV27 and TRBJ1-6, with unresolved D. The CDR3 runs to 15 residues. Per the germline V gene, CDR1 is MNHEY and CDR2 is SMNVEV (reference sequence). Trimming removed 8 bases from V and 3 bases from J, with 14 bases in between.

This clone has a single count. This CDR3 is CSVAGRDSSYEQYF. Here the CDR3 DNA reads TGCAGCGTTGCGGGTCGGGACAGTTCCTACGAGCAGTACTTC. The rearrangement links TRBV29-1 to TRBJ2-7; 7 bases line up with TRBD1. The CDR3 loop spans 14 amino acids. The J segment lost 1 base and the V segment lost 4 bases, leaving 7 bases of the junction unmatched. Germline V gene sequence: CDR1 SQVTM, CDR2 ANQGSEA.

The genes are TRBV30 and TRBJ2-2; weak D call: TRBD2 (6 bases). The V gene lost 4 bases and the J gene lost 4 bases, with 7 bases spanning the gap. This CDR3 is 12 amino acids long. The germline CDR1 and CDR2 sequences are GTSNPN and SVGIG (reference sequence). The CDR3 loop reads CAWIGGTGELFF. In nucleotides, the CDR3 is TGTGCCTGGATCGGGGGCACCGGGGAGCTGTTTTTT.

There are a few counts of this clone. The same CDR3 arises from other DNA sequences in this sample as well. The chain couples TRBV5-1 to TRBJ2-3; D remains unclear. The CDR3 extends over 12 amino acids. Germline V CDR1 and CDR2: SGHRS, YFSETQ. V was shortened by 4 bases and J by 0 bases, with 3 bases between the two germline ends. CDR3 bases: TGCGCCAGCAGCACAAGCACAGATACGCAGTATTTT. Encoded protein: CASSTSTDTQYF.

The chain employs TRBV29-1 and TRBJ1-2; 9 bases map to TRBD1. The CDR3 is 14 residues long. J gave up 6 bases and V 7 bases, and 12 bases lay outside the gene matches. Looked up from germline, CDR1 is SQVTM and CDR2 is ANQGSEA. The CDR3 DNA sequence: TGCAGCGGGAAAACCGGGACAGGGTTGGATGGCTACACCTTC. Its translation is CSGKTGTGLDGYTF.

The genes are TRBV7-6 and TRBJ2-2; 13 bases are a match to TRBD2. The CDR3 has 17 amino acids. Per germline, CDR1 SGHVS and CDR2 FNYEAQ. The V gene end was trimmed by 5 bases and the J gene end by 2 bases; junction bases not matched to a gene: 5. The CDR3 sequence is CASSPGTSGANTGELFF. The CDR3 region has the DNA TGTGCCAGCAGCCCCGGGACTAGCGGGGCCAACACCGGGGAGCTGTTTTTT.

V usage is TRBV2 and J usage is TRBJ2-7; possible D gene TRBD2, 6 bases. In germline, CDR1 is SNHLY, CDR2 FYNNEI. V lost 2 bases, J lost 4 bases, and 15 bases lay in between. The length of the CDR3 is 15 residues. The CDR3 is CASSETEGPSYEQYF. In DNA form, the CDR3 reads TGTGCCAGCAGTGAAACGGAGGGTCCCTCGTACGAGCAGTACTTC. Drawing the rest from reference TRBV2 and TRBJ2-7, the complete variable domain is EPEVTQTPSHQVTQMGQEVILRCVPISNHLYFYWYRQILGQKVEFLVSFYNNEISEKSEIFDDQFSVERPDGSNFTLKIRSTKLEDSAMYFCASSETEGPSYEQYFGPGTRLTVT.

V gene TRBV5-1 combines with J gene TRBJ2-3; 9 positions match TRBD1. CDR1 is SGHRS, CDR2 YFSETQ, per germline. The CDR3 spans 14 residues. V lost 4 bases to trimming and J lost 4 bases; unmatched junction nucleotides: 4. The CDR3 sequence is CASSSWTGADTQYF. CDR3 in DNA: TGCGCCAGCAGCAGTTGGACAGGGGCAGATACGCAGTATTTT.

The gene calls are TRBV12-5 and TRBJ1-2; 10 bases line up with TRBD1. This CDR3 is 14 amino acids long. From germline, CDR1 is LGHNT and CDR2 FRNRAP. The J segment lost 6 bases and the V segment lost 4 bases, leaving 5 bases of the junction unmatched. The CDR3 sequence: CASGSGQGVDGYTF. The CDR3 DNA reads TGTGCTAGTGGTTCCGGACAGGGGGTTGATGGCTACACCTTC.

The count of this clone is one. The chain combines TRBV2 with TRBJ1-3; no clear D gene. The CDR3 loop spans 11 amino acids. V was clipped by 7 bases and J by 5 bases, with 6 bases between them. Per germline, CDR1 SNHLY and CDR2 FYNNEI. The CDR3 DNA is TGTGCCAGCATGGGAAGAAACACCATATATTTT. Translating it yields CASMGRNTIYF.

V gene TRBV5-6 combines with J gene TRBJ1-1; the D gene is possibly TRBD1 (5 bases). Germline V gene sequence: CDR1 SGHDT, CDR2 YYEEEE. V dropped 4 bases and J dropped 0 bases, with 7 bases sitting between them. The CDR3 length is 13 residues. The CDR3 loop is CASSQGLNTEAFF. CDR3 sequence (DNA): TGTGCCAGCAGCCAGGGACTGAACACTGAAGCTTTCTTT. The variable domain in full, with the rest retrieved from reference TRBV5-6 and TRBJ1-1, is DAGVTQSPTHLIKTRGQQVTLRCSPKSGHDTVSWYQQALGQGPQFIFQYYEEEERQRGNFPDRFSGHQFPNYSSELNVNALLLGDSALYLCASSQGLNTEAFFGQGTRLTVV.

The chain carries TRBV2 and TRBJ2-7; TRBD1 matches at 7 bases. Germline V CDR1 and CDR2: SNHLY, FYNNEI. The CDR3 loop spans 12 amino acids. The J segment lost 4 bases and the V segment lost 7 bases, leaving 4 bases of the junction unmatched. The CDR3 region is CASTKDRYEQYF. The CDR3 DNA is TGTGCCAGCACTAAGGACAGGTACGAGCAGTACTTC.

This clone was detected a few times. The chain joins TRBV2 to TRBJ2-7; D gene ambiguous. V was pared by 2 bases and J by 4 bases, with 6 bases between. Germline V lookup: CDR1 SNHLY, CDR2 FYNNEI. The CDR3 is 12 residues long. The CDR3 DNA follows: TGTGCCAGCAGTGAAATGTGGTACGAGCAGTACTTC. Protein product: CASSEMWYEQYF.

The chain has TRBV15 and TRBJ2-2, with D uncertain. The CDR3 has 17 residues. Trimming removed 5 bases from V and 7 bases from J, with 23 bases in between. The germline CDR1 and CDR2 sequences are LNHNV and YYDKDF (reference sequence). CDR3 bases: TGTGCCACCAGCGACCCATCCTCCCGGACGAAGAGCGGGGAGCTGTTTTTT. Translated, it gives CATSDPSSRTKSGELFF.

The chain carries TRBV5-6 and TRBJ2-5, with D tentatively TRBD2 (6 bases). Looked up from germline, CDR1 is SGHDT and CDR2 is YYEEEE. Trimming removed 2 bases from V and 5 bases from J, with 13 bases in between. This CDR3 spans 14 amino acids. The CDR3 loop is CASSLGDSLETQYF. CDR3 DNA sequence: TGTGCCAGCAGCTTAGGGGACTCCCTGGAGACCCAGTACTTC.

The DNA of the CDR3 is TGTGCCAGCAGCTTTCGGACAGGGGCTCACTCTGGGGCCAACGTCCTGACTTTC. This sequence encodes CASSFRTGAHSGANVLTF. The rearrangement joins TRBV13 to TRBJ2-6, with TRBD1 matching over 9 bases. V dropped 3 bases and J dropped 0; count of bases not matched to a gene: 6. The CDR3 totals 18 residues. The V gene's germline CDR1 is PRHDT and CDR2 FYEKMQ (reference sequence).

This clone has just a few counts. The chain joins TRBV23-1 to TRBJ2-7; the D call may be TRBD1 or TRBD2 (7 bases each). TRBV23-1 is placed among ORFs of uncertain function. The CDR3 covers 16 residues. The V gene lost 0 bases and the J gene lost 3 bases, with 15 bases spanning the gap. The CDR3 reads CASSQSGGTEIYEQYF. The CDR3 nucleotides read TGCGCCAGCAGTCAATCGGGGGGGACAGAAATCTACGAGCAGTACTTC.

This rearrangement joins TRBV9 to TRBJ1-1; D is uncertain. The length of the CDR3 is 14 residues. Germline CDR1 SGDLS, CDR2 YYNGEE. The V end lost 0 bases, the J end lost 1 base, and 7 bases lay between the germline ends. CDR3 sequence reads: CASSVVHENTEAFF. In DNA, the CDR3 is TGTGCCAGCAGCGTAGTACACGAGAACACTGAAGCTTTCTTT.